In its sample, the clone carrying this T cell receptor beta chain was seen many times. The data stem from a study of T cell repertoires in cytomegalovirus infection. Germline V gene lookup returns CDR1 SQVTM and CDR2 ANQGSEA. CDR3 length: 14 residues. Trimming took 2 bases from V and 10 from J; bases not matched to a gene: 9. TCRdb reanalysed the reads using MiXCR and keeps one entry per CDR3 protein. The sample yields 150,000 to 200,000 distinct CDR3 sequences, about 28% seen once. The sequence was obtained from a human donor in good health (CMV status not recorded). Some clones in this sample may be carry-over from other donors' samples. This rearrangement joins TRBV29-1 to TRBJ1-4; TRBD1 agrees at 8 bases. The sample comprised PBMCs. The CDR3 region is CSVEQQGVIGKLFF. The CDR3 nucleotides are TGCAGCGTTGAACAACAGGGGGTGATAGGAAAACTGTTTTTT.